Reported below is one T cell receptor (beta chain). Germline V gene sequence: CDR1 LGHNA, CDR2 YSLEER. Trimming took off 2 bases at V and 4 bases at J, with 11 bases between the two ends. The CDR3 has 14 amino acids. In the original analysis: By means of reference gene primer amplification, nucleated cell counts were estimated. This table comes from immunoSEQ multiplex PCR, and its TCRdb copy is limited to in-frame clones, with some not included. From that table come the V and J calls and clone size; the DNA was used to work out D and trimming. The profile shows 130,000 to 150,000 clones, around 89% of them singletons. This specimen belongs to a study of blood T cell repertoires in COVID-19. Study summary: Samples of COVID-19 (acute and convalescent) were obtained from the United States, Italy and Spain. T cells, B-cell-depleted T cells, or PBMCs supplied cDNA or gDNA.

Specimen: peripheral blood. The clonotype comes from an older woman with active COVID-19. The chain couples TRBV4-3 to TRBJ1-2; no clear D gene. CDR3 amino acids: CASSQRTASYGYTF. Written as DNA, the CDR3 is TGCGCCAGCAGCCAACGTACTGCATCCTATGGCTACACCTTC.